The source of this TCR beta chain is a study of blood T cell repertoires in COVID-19. Study-wide background: Spain, Italy and the United States supplied samples that represented acute and convalescent COVID-19. PBMCs, B-cell-depleted T cells, or T cells provided the cDNA or gDNA that made up the material.

Methods used by the authors: Scientists estimated how many nucleated cells there were by amplifying reference gene primers. Repertoires were generated with immunoSEQ multiplex PCR, while TCRdb's copy carries only in-frame clones and drops some. D and trimming come from the DNA, and the V and J calls and clone size come from that table. The table shows roughly 70,000 clones, with around 75% occurring only once. There are 15 residues in the CDR3. The germline V gene has CDR1 MNHEY and CDR2 SVGAGI. The V gene end was trimmed by 6 bases and the J gene end by 8 bases; junction bases not matched to a gene: 7.

The chain is built from TRBV6-5 and TRBJ2-1, with 13 bases lining up with TRBD2. This TCR was sampled from a man in his 70s with acute or convalescent COVID-19. Input material: peripheral blood. This chain's CDR3 is CASSKLAGGIHEQFF. As DNA, the CDR3 is TGTGCCAGCAGCAAACTAGCGGGAGGGATCCATGAGCAGTTCTTC.